The rows below give T cell receptor beta chains drawn from one sample of a study of blood T cell repertoires in COVID-19. Assay: immunoSEQ multiplex PCR; the TCRdb copy retains only in-frame clones and omits some. The sample has 25,000 to 40,000 clones, roughly nine tenths seen once. The sequenced sample was peripheral blood. Every receptor here comes from a man aged 70-80 years with active COVID-19. CDR3s include the opening cysteine and the closing phenylalanine or tryptophan. The D gene is left open where the match is weak.

v_call,j_call,d_call,cdr3_nt,cdr3_aa
TRBV24-1,TRBJ2-3,-,TGTGCCACCAGTGATGCGCTGAAAGATACGCAGTATTTT,CATSDALKDTQYF
TRBV10-3,TRBJ1-2,TRBD1,TGTGCCATCAGTGAGTCCGACAGGGCCTATGGCTACACCTTC,CAISESDRAYGYTF
TRBV2,TRBJ2-1,TRBD2,TGTGCCAGCAGTGAAAGCGGGAGCGCCTACAATGAGCAGTTCTTC,CASSESGSAYNEQFF
TRBV6-2/TRBV6-3,TRBJ2-1,-,TGTGCCAGCAGCCATACATTCCCCGAGGGTAGCTCCTACAATGAGCAGTTCTTC,CASSHTFPEGSSYNEQFF
TRBV4-1,TRBJ2-5,TRBD1,TGCGCCAGCAGCCCCTCCCCGGGACAGGGTATGGCAGGAGAGACCCAGTACTTC,CASSPSPGQGMAGETQYF
TRBV10-3,TRBJ1-1,TRBD1,TGTGCCATCAGTGATACCATACAGGGGGCCCACACTGAAGCTTTCTTT,CAISDTIQGAHTEAFF
TRBV19,TRBJ2-2,TRBD1,TGTGCCAGTAGTATGAGGTCCGGGACAGGGGCCGAGGGGGAGCTGTTTTTT,CASSMRSGTGAEGELFF
TRBV10-3,TRBJ2-1,-,TGTGCCATCAGCCCGGGTGGTAGTAACAATGAGCAGTTCTTC,CAISPGGSNNEQFF
TRBV11-2,TRBJ1-1,TRBD1,TGTGCCAGCAGCCGGGACAGATTAATGACCGAAGCTTTCTTT,CASSRDRLMTEAFF
TRBV7-2,TRBJ2-1,TRBD2,TGTGCCAGCAGCTTAGATCTCACGGGAGGGGGGTACAATGAGCAGTTCTTC,CASSLDLTGGGYNEQFF
TRBV24-1,TRBJ2-1,TRBD2,TGTGCCACCAGTGATATTAGCGGGAGGCGGGACAATGAGCAGTTCTTC,CATSDISGRRDNEQFF
TRBV9,TRBJ1-4,-,TGTGCCAGCAGCTTCAGGGGAACTAATGAAAAACTGTTTTTT,CASSFRGTNEKLFF
TRBV18,TRBJ1-1,TRBD1,TGTGCCAGCTCAACTCGACAGGGGACCACTGAAGCTTTCTTT,CASSTRQGTTEAFF
TRBV6-2/TRBV6-3,TRBJ1-3,TRBD1,TGTGCCAGCAGTTACTCCTCGACAGGGTCGTCTGGAAACACCATATATTTT,CASSYSSTGSSGNTIYF
TRBV7-6,TRBJ2-2,-,TGTGCCAGCAGCTCGAGGAGGGCCGGGGAGCTGTTTTTT,CASSSRRAGELFF
TRBV4-1,TRBJ1-5,-,TGCGCCAGCAGCCAAGAAAAACAGGTCAATCAGCCCCAGCATTTT,CASSQEKQVNQPQHF
TRBV7-9,TRBJ2-7,TRBD2,TGTGCCAGCAGCCGAGAAATGTTGGGGCTAGCGGCCTACGAGCAGTACTTC,CASSREMLGLAAYEQYF
TRBV7-9,TRBJ1-2,-,TGTGCCAGCAGCCCCCCGGGGGGTGGGGACTATGGCTACACCTTC,CASSPPGGGDYGYTF
TRBV29-1,TRBJ1-2,-,TGCAGCGTTGAGGCCGGGTCACGATTGGGCTACACCTTC,CSVEAGSRLGYTF
TRBV7-9,TRBJ2-1,TRBD2,TGTGCCAGCAGCGCAGCGGGAGGGCCCTACAATGAGCAGTTCTTC,CASSAAGGPYNEQFF
TRBV19,TRBJ2-1,TRBD2,TGTGCCAGTAGTATAGGTCTAGCGGGAGACAATGAGCAGTTCTTC,CASSIGLAGDNEQFF
TRBV5-6,TRBJ1-2,TRBD1,TGTGCCAGCGGAACAGGGGCCACTAACTATGGCTACACCTTC,CASGTGATNYGYTF
TRBV28,TRBJ1-1,TRBD1,TGTGCCACCGCTGGGACAGGCTACACTGAAGCTTTCTTT,CATAGTGYTEAFF
TRBV21-1,TRBJ2-7,-,TGTGCCAGCAGCAAAGTGTCGACAGGGACCTACGAGCAGTACTTC,CASSKVSTGTYEQYF
TRBV28,TRBJ1-1,TRBD1,TGTGCCAGCATGGGACAGATGAACACTGAAGCTTTCTTT,CASMGQMNTEAFF